A single sample is the source of the 2 T cell receptor beta chains below, sequenced in a study of cytomegalovirus exposure and HLA in healthy donors. Data came from immunoSEQ multiplex PCR; TCRdb stores just in-frame clones and leaves some out. The sample carries about 140,000 clones, around four fifths recorded once. What was sequenced was PBMCs. Receptors originate from a woman between 25 and 40 years old in good health and CMV-seronegative.

V is TRBV6-1 and J is TRBJ2-1, with 10 bases identical to TRBD2. Germline loops: CDR1 MNHNS, CDR2 SASEGT. CDR3 length equals 17 residues. Losses at the gene ends were 3 bases for V and 7 bases for J; bases not matched to a gene: 12. The CDR3 sequence is CASSEPALAGAGNEQFF. The CDR3 DNA reads as TGTGCCAGCAGTGAGCCAGCCCTAGCGGGGGCGGGGAATGAGCAGTTCTTC.

The chain combines TRBV7-2 with TRBJ2-3; D might be TRBD2 (5 bases). Looked up from germline, CDR1 is SGHTA and CDR2 is FQGNSA. Trimming pared 5 bases from V and 2 bases from J, leaving 20 bases between. The CDR3 length is 17 residues. CDR3 protein: CASSRHPTSFVTDTQYF. The CDR3 DNA is TGTGCCAGCAGCCGACACCCTACTAGTTTCGTCACAGATACGCAGTATTTT. Based on the CDR3 plus reference TRBV7-2 and TRBJ2-3, the full variable domain is GAGVSQSPSNKVTEKGKDVELRCDPISGHTALYWYRQSLGQGLEFLIYFQGNSAPDKSGLPSDRFSAERTGGSVSTLTIQRTQQEDSAVYLCASSRHPTSFVTDTQYFGPGTRLTVL.